The 5 T cell receptor beta chains in this list originate from one sample, sequenced in a study of T cells in Graves' hyperthyroidism and ophthalmopathy. The TCR beta CDR3 regions underwent amplification using RNA transcripts as the source. The HTBI primer set was used in a first-round RT-PCR of the TCR CDR3. Via MiXCR, TCRdb re-called the multiplex PCR reads, giving one row per CDR3 protein. The table shows about 350,000 distinct CDR3 sequences, with roughly 15% occurring only once. Source material: blood. The source of these receptors is a woman aged 55 to 70 with Graves' ophthalmopathy.

This rearrangement joins TRBV19 to TRBJ1-6, with a possible D match to TRBD1 (5 bases). V was cut by 8 bases and J by 8 bases, with 10 bases left in between. The CDR3 has 12 residues. CDR1 is LNHDA, CDR2 SQIVND, per germline (reference sequence). CDR3 region: CASRQRDSPLHF. CDR3 in DNA: TGTGCCAGTCGACAGAGGGATTCACCCCTCCACTTT.

This clonotype was picked up many times. The chain is built from TRBV20-1 and TRBJ1-2; 7 nucleotides agree with TRBD1. V was pared by 5 bases and J by 3 bases, with 0 bases of the junction left unmatched. In germline, CDR1 is DFQATT, CDR2 SNEGSKA (reference sequence). This CDR3 comprises 11 residues. In nucleotides, the CDR3 is TGCAGTGCTGGGACAGACTATGGCTACACCTTC. Protein sequence: CSAGTDYGYTF.

The chain recombines TRBV29-1 with TRBJ1-2, with 7 bases matching TRBD1. The CDR3 is made up of 14 amino acids. The J segment lost 5 bases and the V segment lost 3 bases, leaving 9 bases of the junction unmatched. Germline-derived CDR1 and CDR2 are SQVTM and ANQGSEA. The CDR3 region is CSVDSNRGDYGYTF. The DNA for the CDR3 is TGCAGCGTTGATTCGAACAGGGGAGATTATGGCTACACCTTC.

In its sample, this clonotype was seen many times. The chain couples TRBV27 to TRBJ1-5; D is ambiguous. The CDR3 loop spans 15 amino acids. V was pared by 4 bases and J by 3 bases, with 13 bases between. CDR1 and CDR2 from the germline V gene are MNHEY and SMNVEV (reference sequence). The CDR3 loop reads CASSSNLGNNQPQHF. DNA of the CDR3: TGTGCCAGCAGTTCGAACCTCGGGAACAATCAGCCCCAGCATTTT.

This clonotype was observed many times. This chain uses TRBV11-2 with TRBJ2-3, with 7 bases that match TRBD2. Germline values: CDR1 SGHAT, CDR2 FQNNGV. Germline trimming cut 1 base from V and 0 bases from J; bases unmatched to any gene: 16. The CDR3 spans 20 residues. The CDR3 coding sequence is TGTGCCAGCAGCTTAGGTGGTGTTGCTAGCGGAATAAAGAGCACAGATACGCAGTATTTT. Its protein is CASSLGGVASGIKSTDTQYF. Looking up the rest from reference TRBV11-2 and TRBJ2-3 gives the full variable domain: EAGVAQSPRYKIIEKRQSVAFWCNPISGHATLYWYQQILGQGPKLLIQFQNNGVVDDSQLPKDRFSAERLKGVDSTLKIQPAKLEDSAVYLCASSLGGVASGIKSTDTQYFGPGTRLTVL.